The 5 T cell receptor beta chains given below trace back to one sample, sequenced in a study of CXCR3-negative and CXCR3-positive naive CD8 T cells (dated by TCRdb to between 2018 and 2021). For sequencing, a NextSeq 550 was employed. The Human TCR Profiling Kit (MiLaboratory) was used to prepare UMI-labeled 5' RACE TRB cDNA libraries. TCRdb reanalyzed the reads, keeping one entry per CDR3 protein sequence and omitting DNA. In this sample's table one finds tens of thousands of distinct CDR3 sequences. More than 1.3% of the sample is taken by the ten largest. The sequencing input was naive CXCR3- CD8+ T cells from blood. What this sample's cell subset or site label stands for: CD45RO-CCR7+CD27+CD95- naive CD8+ T cells lacking CXCR3 (TNR3-). The source of these receptors is a human donor in good health. Some clones in this sample may be carry-over from other donors' samples.

This chain uses TRBV7-9 with TRBJ2-1; there is no DNA to check the TCRdb D call of TRBD1. The CDR3 length is 16 residues. CDR1 and CDR2 from the germline V gene are SEHNR and FQNEAQ (reference sequence). The CDR3 sequence is CASSLEGGERRNEQFF.

The chain is built from TRBV6-2 or TRBV6-3 and TRBJ2-1; TCRdb gives TRBD2 as the D gene, but with no DNA this cannot be confirmed. The length of the CDR3 is 19 residues. The germline V gene has CDR1 MNHEY and CDR2 SVGEGT. CDR3 loop: CASSYSGSGSPLLNNEQFF.

The chain links TRBV29-1 to TRBJ2-1; no DNA is available, so the TRBD2 call from TCRdb remains unchecked. Germline V CDR1 and CDR2: SQVTM, ANQGSEA. This CDR3 spans 14 amino acids. The CDR3 spells CSVEETSRYNEQFF.

The V call is TRBV28, the J call TRBJ1-1. There are 12 residues in the CDR3. Germline values: CDR1 MDHEN, CDR2 SYDVKM. CDR3 sequence reads: CASTLGDTEAFF.

The chain uses TRBV11-2 and TRBJ2-1; TCRdb reports TRBD2, a call that lacks DNA to check it against. CDR3 length: 18 amino acids. CDR1 and CDR2 (germline): SGHAT, FQNNGV. CDR3 region: CASSSFLNRVGSYNEQFF. The full variable domain, in which reference TRBV11-2 and TRBJ2-1 provide the parts outside the CDR3, is EAGVAQSPRYKIIEKRQSVAFWCNPISGHATLYWYQQILGQGPKLLIQFQNNGVVDDSQLPKDRFSAERLKGVDSTLKIQPAKLEDSAVYLCASSSFLNRVGSYNEQFFGPGTRLTVL.